The sequence of this T cell receptor beta chain was determined in a study of blood T cell repertoires in COVID-19. The wider study: The United States, Italy and Spain supplied acute and convalescent COVID-19 samples. PBMCs, B-cell-depleted T cells, or T cells provided the cDNA or gDNA that made up the material.

Under the authors' procedure: Amplification from reference gene primers served as the basis for estimated nucleated cell counts. Sequenced by immunoSEQ multiplex PCR; TCRdb stores in-frame clones only, minus some. The DNA gave D and trimming, while V, J and clone size come from that table. This sample has 240,000 or so clones, with roughly 79% found just once. From germline, CDR1 is SNHLY and CDR2 FYNNEI. V was clipped by 4 bases and J by 0 bases, with 8 bases between them. The CDR3 has 14 amino acids. J is TRBJ2-3 and V is TRBV2, with a weak D call TRBD1 (6 bases). The TCR sequence derives from a woman at least 80 years old with COVID-19, enrolled during active disease. The sample consisted of peripheral blood. CDR3 sequence reads: CASSGTVSTDTQYF. Here the CDR3 DNA reads TGTGCCAGCAGTGGGACAGTTAGCACAGATACGCAGTATTTT.